This T cell receptor beta chain was observed in a study of early stage breast cancer tumors (dated by TCRdb to about 2017). Some background on the complete study: Of the approximately 15 invasive breast tumors, more than 9 were found to be estrogen receptor-positive, progesterone receptor-positive and HER2-negative. The samples as a whole yielded 2 million to 3 million detected templates, corresponding to 900,000 to 1,100,000 unique clonotypes. The average read coverage per sample was approximately 10-fold. Of the roughly twelve ER+/PR+/HER2- tumors, eight were classified as invasive ductal carcinomas and four as invasive lobular carcinomas.

Overall results and qualifications from the work: Sequencing bulk genomic DNA from unsorted cells could not capture chain pairing or functional markers like CD4, CD8 and FOXP3. Repertoires from blood and normal breast were more alike than repertoires from blood and tumor, and in about 85% of the 16 patients, comparing each tissue with blood separated tumor from normal. Enriched TCRB sequences shared across patients were mostly commonly generated sequences, unlikely to play an important role in the tumor microenvironment. Tumors showed roughly 2.7-fold higher T cell density and higher clonality than adjacent normal breast tissue. Because the cohort was small, a breakdown by tumor subtype could not be done.

With regard to this clone: This receptor's antigen is unknown. Base qualities are not provided; no much larger clone lies one nucleotide away.

Each sample was amplified as two independent genomic DNA replicates: roughly 0.5 ug for blood and approximately 1.5 ug for tumor or normal breast. Following the manufacturer's instructions, the ImmunoSeq Intro kit was used to carry out TCRB sequencing on genomic DNA. Multiplex PCR was run for about 30 cycles using proprietary primers and spike-in control sequences for absolute quantification. An 87-bp fragment spanning the CDR3 and flanking V and J genes was sequenced with single-end 150-bp reads. Each lane of an Illumina MiSeq using version 3.0 chemistry carried seven multiplexed samples, with two replicates per sample. The study's processing was this. The vendor's proprietary pipeline handled the raw data processing, merging both replicates into a single result for each sample. Clonotypes were defined as productive rearrangements sharing the V-gene family, CDR3 amino acid sequence and J-gene segment. Clonality was computed as 1 minus the normalized Shannon entropy (Pielou evenness) of TCRB abundances. To estimate T cell density, the total number of templates was divided by the number of input cells, which was inferred from the amount of DNA input. Recon was used with default parameters to estimate total repertoire diversity and clonality. Tumor-enriched clonotypes were defined as having over 0.1% abundance in tumor and at least 32-fold higher abundance than in normal breast. The immuneACCESS repertoire file appears here via TCRdb, limited to in-frame rearrangements. These files lack a portion of the clones; in checked studies, under half of the deficit traces to unresolved V genes, and the cause of the others is not known. D and trimming come from the DNA, and the V and J calls and clone size come from that table. Counted in this sample were tens of thousands of clones; approximately 80% of them appeared once. The ten largest make up 3% to 3.5% of the sample.

Taken from the germline V gene, the CDR1 and CDR2 loops are SNHLY and FYNNEI. The CDR3 sequence holds 15 residues, the cysteine and phenylalanine included. Just CDR3 DNA is preserved here, 45 bases in frame from base 1. Trimming removed 4 bases from V and 4 bases from J, leaving 15 bases between the germline ends. The study profiled bulk TCR beta-chain repertoires in matched peripheral blood, tumor and adjacent normal breast tissue taken from some 15 patients with early-stage breast cancer. Before surgery, roughly 5-10 mL of whole blood was collected in EDTA tubes and processed within 2 hours. Ficoll-Paque centrifugation in SepMate-50 tubes was used to isolate peripheral blood mononuclear cells. PBMCs were cryopreserved in roughly 90% FBS with approximately 10% DMSO in aliquots of roughly 1.8 to 4 million cells and stored in liquid nitrogen. Genomic DNA was extracted with the Qiagen AllPrep DNA/RNA Mini kit.

The rearrangement combines TRBV2 with TRBJ2-3; the D call is possibly TRBD1 or TRBD2, each sharing 6 bases. The source material was blood. The TCR sequence derives from a person aged 25 to 40 with breast cancer. The base sequence is TGTGCCAGCAGTGGAAGGGGGGTTGGGTCAGATACGCAGTATTTT. Its amino acids are CASSGRGVGSDTQYF.